The clone carrying this T cell receptor (beta chain) was observed once. Its antigen is still unknown. These data originate in a study of cytomegalovirus exposure and HLA in healthy donors. The PCR contained 60 Vbeta and 13 Jbeta primers. The protocol was immunoSEQ multiplex PCR, while the TCRdb copy is restricted to in-frame clones and leaves out a portion. Here the sample spans fewer than 100,000 clones, approximately 78% being singletons. Findings and caveats of the study: When analyzed later, the rates of TCR association showed variation by HLA locus, with DRB1 the most and HLA-C the fewest. Reports credit the classifier with highly specific, highly sensitive diagnosis of cytomegalovirus status. Rarity held for most TCR sequences, but there were some public TCRs that occurred in many donors.

Per the germline V gene, CDR1 is LNHNV and CDR2 is YYDKDF (reference sequence). The CDR3 is 17 residues long. Trimming cost V 1 base and J 12 bases; bases outside gene matches: 17. The sequenced sample was PBMCs. This receptor was identified in a male donor in good health and CMV-seropositive. The rearrangement uses TRBV15 and TRBJ2-1; TRBD1 aligns across 8 bases. CDR3 DNA: TGTGCCACCAGCAGAGGAGGGAACAGGGGGGCCCCAGGCTCGCAGTTCTTC. Its translation: CATSRGGNRGAPGSQFF.